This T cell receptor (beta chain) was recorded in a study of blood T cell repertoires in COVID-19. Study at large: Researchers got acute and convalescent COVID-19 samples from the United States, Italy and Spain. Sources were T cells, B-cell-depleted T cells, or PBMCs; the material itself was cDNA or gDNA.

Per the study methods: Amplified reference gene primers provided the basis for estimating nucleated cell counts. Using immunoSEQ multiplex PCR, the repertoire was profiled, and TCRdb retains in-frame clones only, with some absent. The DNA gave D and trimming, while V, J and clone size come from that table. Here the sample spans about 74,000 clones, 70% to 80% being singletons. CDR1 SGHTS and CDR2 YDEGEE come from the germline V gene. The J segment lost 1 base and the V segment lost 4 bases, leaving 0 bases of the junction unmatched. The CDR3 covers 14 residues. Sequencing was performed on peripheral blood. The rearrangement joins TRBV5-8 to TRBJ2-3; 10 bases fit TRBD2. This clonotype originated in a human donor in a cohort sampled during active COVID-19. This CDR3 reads CASSGTSGTDTQYF. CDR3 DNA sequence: TGTGCCAGCAGCGGGACTAGCGGCACAGATACGCAGTATTTT. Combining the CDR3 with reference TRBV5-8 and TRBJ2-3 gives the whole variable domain EAGVTQSPTHLIKTRGQQATLRCSPISGHTSVYWYQQALGLGLQFLLWYDEGEERNRGNFPPRFSGRQFPNYSSELNVNALELEDSALYLCASSGTSGTDTQYFGPGTRLTVL.